These 21 T cell receptor beta chains were all obtained from the same sample, sequenced in a study of memory CD4+ T cells and cytomegalovirus serostatus. Single viable CD3+CD4+CD8-CD45RO+ cells were sorted as the memory CD4+ T cells. Using immunoSEQ multiplex PCR, the repertoire was profiled, and TCRdb retains in-frame clones only, with some absent. Of around 62,000 clones listed, roughly three quarters were seen once; the top ten hold about 4.5%. Sample: memory CD4+ T cells from blood. These receptors came from an adult in good health and CMV-seropositive.

This chain joins TRBV5-8 and TRBJ2-5, with D tentatively TRBD2 (6 bases). This CDR3 spans 15 amino acids. Trimming removed 4 bases at V and 4 bases at J, with 17 bases between. Germline CDR1 and CDR2: SGHTS and YDEGEE. This chain's CDR3 is CASSPRRGRGETQYF. CDR3 sequence (DNA): TGTGCCAGCAGCCCCAGGAGGGGTCGGGGAGAGACCCAGTACTTC.

The chain uses TRBV2 and TRBJ1-3; D ambiguous. From germline, CDR1 is SNHLY and CDR2 FYNNEI. The CDR3 has 14 residues. Trimming took off 2 bases at V and 4 bases at J, with 9 bases between the two ends. The CDR3 DNA sequence: TGTGCCAGCAGTGAAAGTATGGCGGGAAACACCATATATTTT. Protein product: CASSESMAGNTIYF.

V is TRBV28 and J is TRBJ2-5; D perhaps matches TRBD1 (5 bases). Germline CDR1 and CDR2: MDHEN and SYDVKM. V was cut by 5 bases and J by 0 bases, with 7 bases left in between. The CDR3 extends over 13 amino acids. The CDR3 DNA sequence: TGTGCCAGCAGTGTGACAGACCAAGAGACCCAGTACTTC. This gives the protein CASSVTDQETQYF.

This clone was observed a few times. The rearrangement uses TRBV7-2 and TRBJ1-6; TRBD1 might be the D (5 bases). The germline CDR1 and CDR2 sequences are SGHTA and FQGNSA. This CDR3 region has 15 residues. Trimming shortened V by 7 bases and J by 6 bases, and 16 bases separated the two germline ends. CDR3 nucleotides: TGTGCCAGCAACTCTCCGGGACGGAGTAATTCACCCCTCCACTTT. Protein: CASNSPGRSNSPLHF.

The rearrangement links TRBV6-1 to TRBJ1-5, with D perhaps matching TRBD1 (5 bases). Germline CDR1 is MNHNS and CDR2 is SASEGT. The CDR3 has 15 amino acids. Between the trimmed V and J ends, which lost 4 bases and 3 bases, there was a span of 13 bases. Written as DNA, the CDR3 is TGTGCCAGCAGTGTCGTCCAGGGACCCAATCAGCCCCAGCATTTT. It codes for CASSVVQGPNQPQHF.

This sequence joins TRBV7-9 and TRBJ2-1, with 14 bases matching TRBD2. In germline, CDR1 is SEHNR, CDR2 FQNEAQ (reference sequence). The trim removed 4 bases at V and 9 bases at J, leaving 8 bases unmatched. The length of the CDR3 is 16 residues. In DNA form, the CDR3 reads TGTGCCAGCAGCTACGCCGGGACTAGCGGGAGTTTTGAGCAGTTCTTC. Translation gives CASSYAGTSGSFEQFF. The full variable domain, with the rest looked up from reference TRBV7-9 and TRBJ2-1, is DTGVSQNPRHKITKRGQNVTFRCDPISEHNRLYWYRQTLGQGPEFLTYFQNEAQLEKSRLLSDRFSAERPKGSFSTLEIQRTEQGDSAMYLCASSYAGTSGSFEQFFGPGTRLTVL.

Turning to this clone: Other DNA sequences of this sample code for an identical CDR3. The rearrangement uses TRBV7-2 and TRBJ2-5, with D unclear. The germline CDR1 and CDR2 sequences are SGHTA and FQGNSA. The V end lost 0 bases, the J end lost 2 bases, and 1 base lay between the germline ends. The CDR3 totals 12 residues. This chain's CDR3 is CASSLAQETQYF. The CDR3 DNA follows: TGTGCCAGCAGCTTAGCTCAAGAGACCCAGTACTTC.

This chain links TRBV28 with TRBJ1-1, with D possibly being TRBD1 (5 bases). Trimming took off 2 bases at V and 4 bases at J, with 11 bases between the two ends. CDR3 size: 14 residues. Germline V gene data show CDR1 as MDHEN and CDR2 as SYDVKM. CDR3 in DNA: TGTGCCAGCAGTTTAACAGGAGGGGCCACTGAAGCTTTCTTT. It is translated as CASSLTGGATEAFF. The full variable domain, its missing parts supplied by reference TRBV28 and TRBJ1-1, is DVKVTQSSRYLVKRTGEKVFLECVQDMDHENMFWYRQDPGLGLRLIYFSYDVKMKEKGDIPEGYSVSREKKERFSLILESASTNQTSMYLCASSLTGGATEAFFGQGTRLTVV.

This clone was detected once. This chain joins TRBV28 and TRBJ1-4, with D maybe TRBD1 (5 bases). The V end lost 6 bases, the J end lost 8 bases, and 16 bases lay between the germline ends. The CDR3 has 14 amino acids. CDR1 and CDR2 (germline): MDHEN, SYDVKM. CDR3 bases: TGTGCCAGCAGCTCACGGGACTCTGGGGAAAAACTGTTTTTT. Translating gives CASSSRDSGEKLFF.

The chain joins TRBV6-4 to TRBJ1-6; D not certain. Germline loops: CDR1 MRHNA, CDR2 SNTAGT. V was trimmed by 4 bases and J by 3 bases, leaving 19 bases between them. The CDR3 consists of 18 residues. The chain's CDR3 is CASSVRGTYFNYNSPLHF. The CDR3 bases are TGTGCCAGCAGTGTTAGAGGAACCTACTTCAACTATAATTCACCCCTCCACTTT.

The chain employs TRBV5-1 and TRBJ2-5; weak D call: TRBD1 (6 bases). Per germline, CDR1 SGHRS and CDR2 YFSETQ. The CDR3 extends over 13 amino acids. Trimming removed 0 bases at V and 9 bases at J, with 12 bases between. The CDR3 nucleotides read TGCGCCAGCAGCTTGGGCCGAGGGGGACCCCAGTACTTC. Residues: CASSLGRGGPQYF.

This clone was counted only a few times. This chain links TRBV7-3 with TRBJ1-1, with a weak D call TRBD1 (6 bases). Germline loops: CDR1 SGHTA, CDR2 FQGTGA. The CDR3 runs to 14 residues. V lost 7 bases, J lost 1 base, and 13 bases lay in between. CDR3 region: CASTLGAENTEAFF. The CDR3 DNA reads TGTGCCAGCACACTGGGGGCGGAGAACACTGAAGCTTTCTTT.

The chain joins TRBV7-8 to TRBJ1-1; D unclear. The CDR3 runs 16 residues. V was shortened by 3 bases and J by 0 bases, with 14 bases between the two germline ends. Germline V gene data show CDR1 as SGHVS and CDR2 as FQNEAQ. CDR3 sequence (DNA): TGTGCCAGCAGCTTGAACTTTGGTACCATGAACACTGAAGCTTTCTTT. As protein: CASSLNFGTMNTEAFF.

This rearrangement joins TRBV5-1 to TRBJ2-7; TRBD1 matches 9 bases. Trimming took 0 bases from V and 3 from J; bases not matched to a gene: 10. Germline V gene sequence: CDR1 SGHRS, CDR2 YFSETQ. The CDR3 contains 17 residues. DNA for the CDR3: TGCGCCAGCAGCTTGGCCCCACAGGGGGCGGTTAGCTACGAGCAGTACTTC. It translates to CASSLAPQGAVSYEQYF.

V gene TRBV28 combines with J gene TRBJ2-2; 8 bases are shared with TRBD2. The CDR3 spans 17 residues. CDR1 MDHEN and CDR2 SYDVKM come from the germline V gene. The J segment lost 4 bases and the V segment lost 5 bases, leaving 12 bases of the junction unmatched. The CDR3 region has the DNA TGTGCCAGCAGTCCCGGCTTACTAGCGGATCTCACCGGGGAGCTGTTTTTT. Its protein is CASSPGLLADLTGELFF. Based on the CDR3 plus reference TRBV28 and TRBJ2-2, the full variable domain is DVKVTQSSRYLVKRTGEKVFLECVQDMDHENMFWYRQDPGLGLRLIYFSYDVKMKEKGDIPEGYSVSREKKERFSLILESASTNQTSMYLCASSPGLLADLTGELFFGEGSRLTVL.

This chain uses TRBV5-1 with TRBJ2-1; possibly TRBD1 for D (7 bases). The CDR3 loop spans 16 amino acids. CDR1 is SGHRS and CDR2 is YFSETQ in the germline V gene. The V end was cut by 5 bases, the J end by 9 bases, with 24 bases between. The CDR3 DNA sequence: TGCGCCAGCAGTCCGGAGGGGGCTAGTGCCCCCTTTGAGCAGTTCTTC. It encodes CASSPEGASAPFEQFF.

This chain joins TRBV9 and TRBJ2-1; TRBD2 aligns across 10 bases. Germline trimming cut 3 bases from V and 14 bases from J; bases unmatched to any gene: 8. The CDR3 totals 13 residues. Germline CDR1 is SGDLS and CDR2 is YYNGEE. CDR3 DNA sequence: TGTGCCAGCAGCGGGACTAGCGGTTATGAAGAGTTCTTC. It codes for CASSGTSGYEEFF.

The chain joins TRBV6-5 to TRBJ1-2; no clear D gene. This CDR3 is built from 13 residues. The V end was cut by 5 bases, the J end by 4 bases, with 11 bases between. Germline CDR1 reads MNHEY; CDR2 reads SVGAGI. The CDR3 loop is CASSIGPSYGYTF. CDR3 nucleotides: TGTGCCAGCAGTATTGGCCCTAGCTATGGCTACACCTTC.

This clone was observed a handful of times. CDR3 DNA: TGTGCCAGCAGCTCGTCCCGGGACATTCGCGAGCAGTACTTC. Translating it yields CASSSSRDIREQYF. The chain joins TRBV5-4 to TRBJ2-7; D possibly corresponds to TRBD1 (6 bases). V lost 3 bases and J 6 bases, leaving 16 bases between the germline ends. CDR3 length: 14 amino acids. The germline V gene has CDR1 SGHNT and CDR2 YYREEE (reference sequence).

The V gene is TRBV4-2, the J gene TRBJ2-3; 7 bases agree with TRBD1. Trimming cost V 0 bases and J 0 bases; bases outside gene matches: 6. Germline assignment: CDR1 LGHNA and CDR2 YNFKEQ. The CDR3 loop spans 17 amino acids. CDR3 protein: CASSQDLDRASTDTQYF. The CDR3 DNA sequence: TGTGCCAGCAGCCAAGATCTAGACAGGGCGAGCACAGATACGCAGTATTTT.

This chain connects TRBV10-3 to TRBJ2-1; TRBD1 matches at 9 bases. Germline lookup yields CDR1 ENHRY and CDR2 SYGVKD. The ends lost 6 bases at V and 8 bases at J; junction bases unmatched: 8. The CDR3 has 14 amino acids. The CDR3 is CAIRGGQGVYEQFF. The DNA of the CDR3 is TGTGCCATCAGAGGGGGACAGGGTGTGTATGAGCAGTTCTTC.